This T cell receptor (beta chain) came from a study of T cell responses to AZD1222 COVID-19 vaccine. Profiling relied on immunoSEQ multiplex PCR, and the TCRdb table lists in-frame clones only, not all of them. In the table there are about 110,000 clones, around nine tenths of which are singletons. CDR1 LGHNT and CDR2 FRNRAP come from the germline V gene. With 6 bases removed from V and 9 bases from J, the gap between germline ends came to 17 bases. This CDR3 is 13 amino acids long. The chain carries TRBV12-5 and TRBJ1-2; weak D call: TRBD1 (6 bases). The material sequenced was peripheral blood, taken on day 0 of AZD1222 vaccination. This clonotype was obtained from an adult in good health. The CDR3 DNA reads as TGTGCTAGTGGCCCGAGCGGGGGGCTAAGCTACACCTTC. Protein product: CASGPSGGLSYTF.